This T cell receptor beta chain was observed in a study of T cell responses to AZD1222 COVID-19 vaccine. There are 14 residues in the CDR3. Per the germline V gene, CDR1 is SGHRS and CDR2 is YFSETQ. Trimming left V 0 bases short and J 4 bases short, with 8 bases between. Only in-frame clones appear in the TCRdb table, and some are missing; sequencing was by immunoSEQ multiplex PCR. The table records fewer than 90,000 clones, around 84% of them present only once. This specimen was peripheral blood, taken 28 days after the second AZD1222 dose. The genes are TRBV5-1 and TRBJ1-5, with D possibly TRBD1 on 6 matching bases. The sequence was collected from an adult who received the AZD1222 COVID-19 vaccine. DNA of the CDR3: TGCGCCAGCAGCTTGGGAGGGGGGAATCAGCCCCAGCATTTT. This translates into CASSLGGGNQPQHF.